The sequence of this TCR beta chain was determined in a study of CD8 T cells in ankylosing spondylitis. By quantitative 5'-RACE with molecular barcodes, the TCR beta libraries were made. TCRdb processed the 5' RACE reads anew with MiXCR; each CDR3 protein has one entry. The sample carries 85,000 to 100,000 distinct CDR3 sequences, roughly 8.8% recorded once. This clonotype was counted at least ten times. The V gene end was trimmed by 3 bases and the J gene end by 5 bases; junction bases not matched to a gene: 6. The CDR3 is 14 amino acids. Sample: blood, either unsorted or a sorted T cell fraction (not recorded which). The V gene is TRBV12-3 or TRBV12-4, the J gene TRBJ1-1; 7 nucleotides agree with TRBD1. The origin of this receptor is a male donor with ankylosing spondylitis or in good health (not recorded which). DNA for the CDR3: TGTGCCAGCAGTTTCCCAGGGGGAACGACTGAAGCTTTCTTT. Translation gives CASSFPGGTTEAFF.